The next 23 T cell receptor beta chains were all read from a single sample in a study of cytomegalovirus exposure and HLA in healthy donors. In the PCR, 60 Vbeta and 13 Jbeta primers were used. Repertoires were generated with immunoSEQ multiplex PCR, while TCRdb's copy carries only in-frame clones and drops some. Of 150,000 to 200,000 clones listed, roughly four fifths are singletons. The source material was PBMCs. Receptors were obtained from a girl aged 2 to 10 in good health and CMV-seropositive.

This sequence joins TRBV28 and TRBJ1-1; tentatively, D is TRBD1 (5 bases). V shed 3 bases and J shed 8 bases, with 13 bases lying between them. This CDR3 contains 13 residues. CDR1 and CDR2 from the germline V gene are MDHEN and SYDVKM. This CDR3 is CASSFDSRSEAFF. CDR3 coding DNA: TGTGCCAGCAGTTTTGACAGCCGGTCGGAAGCTTTCTTT.

The rearrangement links TRBV11-2 to TRBJ1-5; 9 positions match TRBD1. V lost 3 bases to trimming and J lost 6 bases; unmatched junction nucleotides: 0. The CDR3 loop spans 13 amino acids. Germline V lookup: CDR1 SGHAT, CDR2 FQNNGV. The CDR3 reads CASSLDRGQPQHF. The CDR3 nucleotides read TGTGCCAGCAGCTTGGACAGGGGTCAGCCCCAGCATTTT.

This sequence joins TRBV2 and TRBJ2-5; 12 bases line up with TRBD2. This CDR3 has 17 residues. Germline lookup yields CDR1 SNHLY and CDR2 FYNNEI. V lost 3 bases and J lost 1; bases outside the gene matches: 6. CDR3 residues: CASSDYPLAGGQETQYF. The CDR3 DNA reads as TGTGCCAGCAGTGATTACCCACTAGCGGGAGGCCAAGAGACCCAGTACTTC. Supplemented by reference TRBV2 and TRBJ2-5, the full variable domain reads EPEVTQTPSHQVTQMGQEVILRCVPISNHLYFYWYRQILGQKVEFLVSFYNNEISEKSEIFDDQFSVERPDGSNFTLKIRSTKLEDSAMYFCASSDYPLAGGQETQYFGPGTRLLVL.

Only one count was recorded for this clone. The V and J genes are TRBV2 and TRBJ2-3, with TRBD2 identical over 13 bases. V shed 2 bases, J shed 9 bases, and the junction held 11 bases outside the gene matches. CDR3 length: 17 residues. Germline values: CDR1 SNHLY, CDR2 FYNNEI. The CDR3 region has the DNA TGTGCCAGCAGTGAAAAACTAGCGGGAGGGGCCGGGAGGACGCAGTATTTT. It specifies CASSEKLAGGAGRTQYF.

The rearrangement links TRBV11-2 to TRBJ2-7; 10 nucleotides agree with TRBD2. The V gene's germline CDR1 is SGHAT and CDR2 FQNNGV. V was clipped by 5 bases and J by 3 bases; unmatched bases: 4. This CDR3 region has 14 residues. The CDR3 coding sequence is TGTGCCAGCAGCAGCGGGAGGGCCTACTACGAGCAGTACTTC. This sequence encodes CASSSGRAYYEQYF.

The rearrangement joins TRBV5-1 to TRBJ1-1; D is undetermined. The V end was cut by 0 bases, the J end by 1 base, with 4 bases between. The CDR3 contains 13 residues. Germline loops: CDR1 SGHRS, CDR2 YFSETQ. The CDR3 sequence: CASSLDKNTEAFF. The CDR3 nucleotides are TGCGCCAGCAGCTTGGACAAGAACACTGAAGCTTTCTTT.

V gene TRBV20-1 combines with J gene TRBJ1-2; weak D call: TRBD1 (6 bases). CDR1 and CDR2 from the germline V gene are DFQATT and SNEGSKA (reference sequence). Trimming took 6 bases from V and 8 from J, leaving 13 bases between them. This CDR3 has 11 amino acids. This chain's CDR3 is CSAPETGGYTF. CDR3 DNA sequence: TGCAGTGCCCCCGAAACAGGGGGCTACACCTTC.

The gene calls are TRBV2 and TRBJ2-3; 12 bases align to TRBD2. V dropped 8 bases and J dropped 6; count of bases not matched to a gene: 6. The CDR3 sequence is 14 residues long. Per the germline V gene, CDR1 is SNHLY and CDR2 is FYNNEI. CDR3 coding DNA: TGTGCCAGCGCCGGGGGGACTAGCGGGGATACGCAGTATTTT. Its protein is CASAGGTSGDTQYF.

The sample holds a few counts of this clone. The genes are TRBV5-8 and TRBJ1-1; D possibly corresponds to TRBD1 (5 bases). V dropped 2 bases and J dropped 4 bases, with 9 bases sitting between them. The CDR3 loop spans 13 amino acids. The germline CDR1 and CDR2 sequences are SGHTS and YDEGEE. CDR3 in DNA: TGTGCCAGCAGCTTATGGGGCAGCACTGAAGCTTTCTTT. Amino acid sequence: CASSLWGSTEAFF. The full variable domain, with the rest looked up from reference TRBV5-8 and TRBJ1-1, is EAGVTQSPTHLIKTRGQQATLRCSPISGHTSVYWYQQALGLGLQFLLWYDEGEERNRGNFPPRFSGRQFPNYSSELNVNALELEDSALYLCASSLWGSTEAFFGQGTRLTVV.

The chain couples TRBV4-2 to TRBJ1-4; maybe TRBD1 (5 bases). V was trimmed by 3 bases and J by 5 bases, leaving 13 bases between them. The CDR3 has 15 residues. Germline loops: CDR1 LGHNA, CDR2 YNFKEQ. The CDR3: CASSQEGTLNEKLFF. CDR3 DNA sequence: TGTGCCAGCAGCCAGGAGGGGACTCTAAATGAAAAACTGTTTTTT.

This chain joins TRBV19 and TRBJ1-1, with 10 bases fitting TRBD1. This CDR3 has 15 amino acids. V lost 8 bases and J lost 3; bases outside the gene matches: 9. Germline CDR1 reads LNHDA; CDR2 reads SQIVND (reference sequence). CDR3 in amino acids: CASRRGDRGDTEAFF. The CDR3 coding sequence is TGTGCCAGTCGAAGAGGGGACAGGGGAGACACTGAAGCTTTCTTT.

The genes are TRBV12-1 and TRBJ2-5; the table's D call, TRBD1, has no DNA check behind it. TRBV12-1 represents a pseudogene. The CDR3 is made up of 14 amino acids. CDR3 amino acids: CASSRTGFRETQYF. The CDR3 DNA is TGTGCCAGCAGCCGGACAGGGTTCCGAGAGACCCAGTACTTC.

The genes are TRBV27 and TRBJ1-1, with TRBD1 identical over 8 bases. The CDR3 runs to 14 residues. Trimming cost V 5 bases and J 5 bases; bases outside gene matches: 7. CDR1 is MNHEY and CDR2 is SMNVEV in the germline V gene (reference sequence). The CDR3 DNA follows: TGTGCCAGCAGTGCTCGGACAGGGAGGACTGAAGCTTTCTTT. Translation: CASSARTGRTEAFF.

V is TRBV7-9 and J is TRBJ2-2, with D perhaps matching TRBD1 (5 bases). V was trimmed by 0 bases and J by 7 bases, leaving 12 bases between them. The CDR3 covers 15 residues. CDR1 and CDR2 from the germline V gene are SEHNR and FQNEAQ (reference sequence). CDR3 nucleotides: TGTGCCAGCAGCTTAGCGTGGGGCCCTGGCGGGGAGCTGTTTTTT. This gives the protein CASSLAWGPGGELFF.

DNA for the CDR3: TGTGCCAGCAGGAAGGGGGCGGGCGGCGAGCAGTACTTC. Translated: CASRKGAGGEQYF. The chain links TRBV28 to TRBJ2-7; 7 bases match TRBD1. The germline V gene encodes CDR1 MDHEN and CDR2 SYDVKM. The J segment lost 6 bases and the V segment lost 6 bases, leaving 8 bases of the junction unmatched. The CDR3 loop spans 13 amino acids.

The CDR3 is CASSFYRVVALFF. The CDR3 DNA is TGTGCCAGCAGTTTCTACCGGGTGGTAGCTCTGTTTTTT. The rearrangement links TRBV28 to TRBJ2-2; D gene ambiguous. The V and J ends lost 3 bases and 14 bases respectively, with 16 bases between them. The CDR3 consists of 13 residues. Germline-derived CDR1 and CDR2 are MDHEN and SYDVKM.

CDR3 sequence: CASSYSGLAGTYEQYF. DNA for the CDR3: TGTGCCAGCAGTTACTCGGGACTAGCGGGAACCTACGAGCAGTACTTC. This sequence joins TRBV6-5 and TRBJ2-7; 13 bases align to TRBD2. The CDR3 is 16 residues long. The V gene's germline CDR1 is MNHEY and CDR2 SVGAGI. With 0 bases clipped from V and 2 bases from J, the junction kept 1 base outside the gene matches.

The chain couples TRBV4-1 to TRBJ2-3; 8 bases match TRBD2. Germline assignment: CDR1 MGHRA and CDR2 YSYEKL. J lost 1 base, V lost 3 bases, and 12 bases had no gene match. This CDR3 contains 18 residues. In DNA form, the CDR3 reads TGCGCCAGCAGCCAGACACGGTACGGGAGGGCCGGCACAGATACGCAGTATTTT. Its translation: CASSQTRYGRAGTDTQYF.

The genes are TRBV25-1 and TRBJ1-1, with D hard to call. The CDR3 covers 15 residues. Germline-derived CDR1 and CDR2 are MGHDK and SYGVNS. V was clipped by 4 bases and J by 4 bases, with 16 bases between them. The CDR3 is CASSGHPPSGTEAFF. CDR3 in DNA: TGTGCCAGCAGTGGCCACCCCCCGTCGGGCACTGAAGCTTTCTTT.

The chain carries TRBV7-3 and TRBJ2-1, with D possibly being TRBD1 (6 bases). Germline lookup yields CDR1 SGHTA and CDR2 FQGTGA. The CDR3 has 13 residues. V lost 3 bases, J lost 7 bases, and 10 bases lay in between. The CDR3, as DNA: TGTGCCAGCAGCTTGGGGGCAGGGAATGAGCAGTTCTTC. Amino acid sequence: CASSLGAGNEQFF. Full variable domain (rest looked up from reference TRBV7-3 and TRBJ2-1): GAGVSQTPSNKVTEKGKYVELRCDPISGHTALYWYRQSLGQGPEFLIYFQGTGAADDSGLPNDRFFAVRPEGSVSTLKIQRTERGDSAVYLCASSLGAGNEQFFGPGTRLTVL.

This sequence joins TRBV6-1 and TRBJ2-2; D perhaps matches TRBD2 (5 bases). This CDR3 contains 15 residues. The germline V and J ends were trimmed by 1 base and 7 bases, with 13 bases remaining between them. Germline V gene data show CDR1 as MNHNS and CDR2 as SASEGT. This chain's CDR3 is CASSEVGGAVGELFF. CDR3 sequence (DNA): TGTGCCAGCAGTGAAGTGGGTGGAGCGGTCGGGGAGCTGTTTTTT.

The V gene is TRBV27, the J gene TRBJ1-4, with TRBD1 identical over 7 bases. V was pared by 3 bases and J by 7 bases, with 2 bases of the junction left unmatched. This CDR3 has 13 residues. Germline lookup yields CDR1 MNHEY and CDR2 SMNVEV (reference sequence). The CDR3, as DNA: TGTGCCAGCAGTTTCGGGGACAGTGAAAAACTGTTTTTT. The encoded protein is CASSFGDSEKLFF.

The chain employs TRBV6-6 and TRBJ2-3; D is perhaps TRBD2 (5 bases). Germline lookup yields CDR1 MNHNY and CDR2 SVGAGI (reference sequence). The CDR3 runs to 16 residues. With 7 bases removed from V and 5 bases from J, the gap between germline ends came to 22 bases. The CDR3 loop is CASKRELWLQVDTQYF. CDR3 nucleotide sequence: TGTGCCAGCAAGAGGGAGTTGTGGCTACAAGTAGATACGCAGTATTTT.